The present TCR beta chain was sequenced within a study of blood T cell repertoires in COVID-19 (dated by TCRdb to the early 2020s). About the full investigation: The collaborator samples originated in the United States, Italy and Spain and spanned the acute and convalescent phases of COVID-19. The material from the prospective study consisted of cDNA or gDNA derived from T cells, B-cell-depleted T cells, or PBMCs. Deeply sampled blood TCRbeta repertoires from subjects exposed to, actively infected with, or recovered from COVID-19 were included in the dataset. A freely available public database, intended as a resource for researchers studying the immune response to SARS-CoV-2, is where the repertoires were released. The samples were drawn from two sources: the first 160 participants of the ongoing ImmuneRACE study, and over 950 subjects contributed by 6 global collaborators. Nearly every sample came with metadata listing a de-identified subject ID, COVID-19 status, age in years and sex. HLA class I and class II types, where available, came from metadata supplied by the sample provider rather than from assay-based typing. What the work shows at the level of the full study, not this receptor alone: Clinical and demographic metadata were provided uncurated, with the amount varying by source and participant.

V trim: 10 bases; J trim: 5 bases; unmatched bases: 8. From the cysteine through the phenylalanine, the CDR3 covers 13 amino acids. The CDR3 DNA has 39 bases and is translated from base 1. Reading the germline V gene gives CDR1 SNHLY and CDR2 FYNNEI. Worth noting for this clone: This clone's antigen is unknown. Per-base qualities were not stored, and no clone one base away is much larger.

Enrolling through a virtual design, the prospective study's participants ranged in age from roughly 18 to 95 years and lived across approximately 25 United States geographic areas. In the prospective study, participants were assigned to cohorts based on the clinical history participants reported in a screening survey and a study questionnaire. ImmuneRACE Cohort 3 recovered participants were defined by two consecutive negative NP/OP PCR tests, healthcare professional clearance, or symptom resolution. Each participant in the prospective study had whole blood, serum and a nasopharyngeal or oropharyngeal swab collected by mobile phlebotomists. Additional blood draws and questionnaires over an approximately two-month period could optionally be provided by prospective study participants. Before DNA extraction, blood samples from the prospective study were shipped at room temperature or frozen. TCRbeta CDR3 regions were amplified from genomic DNA using the immunoSEQ Assay, a bias-controlled multiplex PCR. The paper's data handling went like this. Within the assay, amplification of reference gene primers was used to estimate how many nucleated cells each sample contained. To quantify the absolute abundance of each unique TCRbeta CDR3 rearrangement, sequence reads were collapsed and filtered. Productive Simpson clonality was computed per sample as the square root of Simpson's diversity index over productive rearrangements. The source is immuneACCESS, and TCRdb retained only in-frame sequences with V and J called. Part of the clones is not carried over; for the studies checked, unresolved V genes explain less than half of this, and the remainder is unexplained. The V and J calls and the clone size are those of that table, but D and trimming were determined from the DNA. Here the sample has 490,000 or so clones; approximately 87% occur a single time. The top ten clones comprise roughly 1.9% of the sample.

The receptor was isolated from a woman aged 35 to 49 who had recovered from COVID-19. Here the chain combines TRBV2 and TRBJ2-7; 10 middle bases align to TRBD1. The material sequenced was PBMCs or T cells enriched from blood (not recorded which). DNA sequence: TGTGCCATCCGGACAGGGGGGGTCCACGAGCAGTACTTC. This yields the protein CAIRTGGVHEQYF.